These T cell receptor beta chains were read from a single sample in a study of T-cell reconstitution after alpha-beta-depleted transplantation in children. One entry per CDR3 protein results from TCRdb running MiXCR on the PCR reads. The sample carries approximately 800,000 distinct CDR3 sequences, under 20% recorded once. The sample consisted of PBMCs, mostly from graft donor cells, taken 360 days after TCRalphabeta/CD19-depleted stem cell transplant. The receptors originated from a male patient younger than 18 who had a stem cell transplant for acute lymphoblastic leukemia, so the T cells may come from the graft donor. Each CDR3 is given with its conserved first and last residue. The D gene is left open where the match is weak. Part of the rows lack a size; the others show once, few, many or a class for expanded clones.

D gene,clone size,J gene,CDR3 length,V gene,CDR3 protein,CDR3 DNA
NA,NA,TRBJ1-2,16,TRBV5-1,CASSLFRAPTEYGYTF,TGCGCCAGCAGCTTGTTCAGAGCTCCTACTGAATATGGCTACACCTTC
TRBD2,few,TRBJ2-1,17,TRBV5-1,CASSSSGLAERRNEQFF,TGCGCCAGCAGCTCCTCCGGACTAGCGGAGAGGAGGAATGAGCAGTTCTTC
TRBD2,few,TRBJ2-4,17,TRBV4-1,CASSQGLAGGPKNIQYF,TGCGCCAGCAGCCAAGGGCTAGCGGGAGGACCCAAAAACATTCAGTACTTC
NA,NA,TRBJ2-7,14,TRBV2,CASIDVMGTYEQYF,TGTGCCAGCATCGACGTTATGGGAACCTACGAGCAGTACTTC
TRBD1,once,TRBJ2-7,15,TRBV9,CASSDGQGGTYEQYF,TGTGCCAGCAGCGACGGACAGGGAGGAACCTACGAGCAGTACTTC
NA,NA,TRBJ2-1,15,TRBV2,CASSDPGVDYNEQFF,TGTGCCAGCAGTGATCCGGGAGTAGACTACAATGAGCAGTTCTTC
NA,NA,TRBJ2-7,16,TRBV18,CASSPPRESSSYEQYF,TGTGCCAGCTCACCACCGAGGGAGTCTTCATCCTACGAGCAGTACTTC
NA,NA,TRBJ1-1,15,TRBV11-1,CASSFTGAVWTEAFF,TGTGCCAGCAGTTTTACGGGGGCGGTATGGACTGAAGCTTTCTTT
NA,NA,TRBJ2-6,15,TRBV5-6,CASSGGRAGANVLTF,TGTGCCAGCAGTGGTGGCAGGGCTGGGGCCAACGTCCTGACTTTC
TRBD2,NA,TRBJ2-2,16,TRBV11-2,CASSPRGAGVTGELFF,TGTGCCAGCAGCCCGCGAGGGGCGGGAGTCACCGGGGAGCTGTTTTTT
NA,few,TRBJ1-5,13,TRBV6-1,CASSGRRSEPQHF,TGTGCCAGCAGTGGGAGGCGGTCCGAGCCCCAGCATTTT
TRBD1,NA,TRBJ2-7,15,TRBV5-1,CASSRTGGVSYEQYF,TGCGCCAGCAGCCGGACAGGGGGCGTCTCCTACGAGCAGTACTTC
TRBD2,few,TRBJ2-7,13,TRBV12-3/TRBV12-4,CASSFREGYEQYF,TGTGCCAGCAGTTTTCGGGAGGGCTACGAGCAGTACTTC
TRBD1,NA,TRBJ2-3,18,TRBV20-1,CSARGQGAIFRGADTQYF,TGCAGTGCGAGGGGACAGGGGGCGATATTCCGGGGCGCAGATACGCAGTATTTT
NA,few,TRBJ2-1,17,TRBV15,CATSRDDWGARGNEQFF,TGTGCCACCAGCAGAGACGATTGGGGAGCCCGGGGCAATGAGCAGTTCTTC
NA,NA,TRBJ2-3,14,TRBV5-1,CASSEGGGTDTQYF,TGCGCCAGCAGCGAAGGGGGGGGCACAGATACGCAGTATTTT
TRBD1,NA,TRBJ2-1,16,TRBV4-1,CASSQGRDRVHNEQFF,TGCGCCAGCAGCCAAGGCAGGGACAGGGTCCACAATGAGCAGTTCTTC
NA,NA,TRBJ2-5,14,TRBV4-1,CASSQGRLQETQYF,TGCGCCAGCAGCCAAGGCAGGTTGCAAGAGACCCAGTACTTC
NA,few,TRBJ2-1,15,TRBV18,CASSPLGGGDNEQFF,TGTGCCAGCTCACCCTTGGGAGGCGGGGATAATGAGCAGTTCTTC
TRBD1,NA,TRBJ2-3,16,TRBV7-9,CASSLADRPSTDTQYF,TGTGCCAGCAGCTTAGCGGACAGGCCCAGCACAGATACGCAGTATTTT
TRBD2,NA,TRBJ2-7,16,TRBV6-5,CASSYSPSGRSYEQYF,TGTGCCAGCAGTTACTCCCCAAGCGGGAGGTCCTACGAGCAGTACTTC
TRBD2,NA,TRBJ2-7,14,TRBV10-3,CAISPAGKTYEQYF,TGTGCCATCAGTCCAGCGGGAAAGACCTACGAGCAGTACTTC
TRBD1,many,TRBJ1-4,16,TRBV12-3/TRBV12-4,CASSPGQGARGEKLFF,TGTGCCAGCAGTCCGGGACAGGGGGCGAGGGGTGAAAAACTGTTTTTT
NA,NA,TRBJ2-5,15,TRBV2,CASSRDQPVQETQYF,TGTGCCAGCAGTCGGGACCAGCCAGTCCAAGAGACCCAGTACTTC
NA,NA,TRBJ2-5,17,TRBV5-5,CASSKRMGRMGPETQYF,TGTGCCAGCAGCAAACGGATGGGGCGGATGGGGCCAGAGACCCAGTACTTC
NA,few,TRBJ2-7,15,TRBV5-1,CASSLVYQGGNEQYF,TGCGCCAGCAGCTTGGTTTATCAGGGGGGCAACGAGCAGTACTTC
TRBD2,NA,TRBJ2-7,15,TRBV6-1,CASSRAGEIVYEQYF,TGTGCCAGCAGCCGAGCGGGAGAAATCGTTTACGAGCAGTACTTC
TRBD2,NA,TRBJ2-7,15,TRBV10-3,CAISERTSGTYEQYF,TGTGCCATCAGTGAGCGGACTAGCGGTACCTACGAGCAGTACTTC
TRBD1,NA,TRBJ2-7,12,TRBV30,CAWSVRGPEQYF,TGTGCCTGGAGTGTAAGGGGGCCTGAGCAGTACTTC
TRBD2,NA,TRBJ2-7,16,TRBV11-2,CASSLIRGRGTYEQYF,TGTGCCAGCAGCTTAATCCGCGGGAGGGGGACCTACGAGCAGTACTTC
NA,NA,TRBJ2-1,11,TRBV2,CASQRGNEQFF,TGTGCCAGCCAGCGTGGCAATGAGCAGTTCTTC
NA,NA,TRBJ1-1,13,TRBV9,CASSEHRATEAFF,TGTGCCAGCAGCGAGCACAGGGCCACTGAAGCTTTCTTT
NA,NA,TRBJ2-7,11,TRBV20-1,CSARDLDQEYF,TGCAGTGCTAGAGATTTGGACCAGGAGTACTTC
NA,NA,TRBJ2-7,14,TRBV28,CASSMAESSYEQYF,TGTGCCAGCAGTATGGCCGAGAGCTCCTACGAGCAGTACTTC
NA,few,TRBJ2-2,16,TRBV4-1,CASSRRLTADTGELFF,TGCGCCAGCAGCCGCCGTTTGACGGCGGACACCGGGGAGCTGTTTTTT
TRBD2,NA,TRBJ2-7,15,TRBV29-1,CSVQRTAGVGYEQYF,TGCAGCGTTCAACGTACGGCGGGAGTGGGCTACGAGCAGTACTTC
TRBD1,once,TRBJ2-1,13,TRBV12-3/TRBV12-4,CASGRGMGDEQFF,TGTGCCAGCGGCAGGGGGATGGGGGATGAGCAGTTCTTC
TRBD1,many,TRBJ2-1,13,TRBV5-1,CASSLDRGHEQFF,TGCGCCAGCAGTCTGGACAGGGGGCATGAGCAGTTCTTC
TRBD1,NA,TRBJ1-2,12,TRBV6-6,CASSYDRGGYTF,TGTGCCAGCAGTTACGACAGGGGTGGCTACACCTTC
NA,few,TRBJ2-5,14,TRBV7-9,CASSSWMTQESQYF,TGTGCCAGCAGCTCCTGGATGACCCAGGAATCCCAGTACTTC
NA,few,TRBJ2-6,17,TRBV7-2,CASSLKRWTSGANVLTF,TGTGCCAGCAGCTTAAAGAGATGGACCTCTGGGGCCAACGTCCTGACTTTC
NA,few,TRBJ2-7,15,TRBV7-9,CASSLVLTSSYEQYF,TGTGCCAGCAGCTTAGTTCTGACTAGTTCCTACGAGCAGTACTTC
NA,few,TRBJ2-3,14,TRBV29-1,CSVEKRRLRGTQYF,TGCAGCGTTGAAAAGAGACGGTTGAGGGGTACGCAGTATTTT
TRBD2,many,TRBJ2-7,14,TRBV3-1,CASSPSGWDYEQYF,TGTGCCAGCAGCCCTAGCGGTTGGGACTACGAGCAGTACTTC
NA,NA,TRBJ2-7,12,TRBV12-3/TRBV12-4,CASTLFPGEQYF,TGTGCCAGCACCCTCTTTCCCGGCGAGCAGTACTTC
NA,NA,TRBJ2-1,15,TRBV7-3,CASSLMGGTYNEQFF,TGTGCCAGCAGCTTAATGGGAGGCACGTACAATGAGCAGTTCTTC
NA,many,TRBJ2-1,13,TRBV7-2,CASSPNRGWEQFF,TGTGCCAGCAGCCCTAATAGGGGTTGGGAGCAGTTCTTC
TRBD1,few,TRBJ2-2,17,TRBV7-7,CASSLRWGTGNTGELFF,TGTGCCAGCAGCTTACGGTGGGGGACAGGAAACACCGGGGAGCTGTTTTTT
TRBD1,many,TRBJ2-5,13,TRBV29-1,CSVQTGGRETQYF,TGCAGCGTTCAGACAGGGGGCCGAGAGACCCAGTACTTC
TRBD1,few,TRBJ2-7,17,TRBV12-3/TRBV12-4,CATLERLQGAPGYEQYF,TGTGCCACCCTGGAACGGCTACAGGGGGCACCGGGGTACGAGCAGTACTTC
NA,few,TRBJ2-7,17,TRBV6-5,CASSYSITGRSSYEQYF,TGTGCCAGCAGTTACTCGATTACGGGGAGGAGCTCCTACGAGCAGTACTTC
NA,NA,TRBJ1-1,17,TRBV18,CASSPPIGSGGGTEAFF,TGTGCCAGCTCACCACCGATAGGGTCAGGAGGCGGCACTGAAGCTTTCTTT
NA,NA,TRBJ2-7,14,TRBV13,CASSPLTGINEQYF,TGTGCCAGCAGCCCCTTGACAGGTATCAACGAGCAGTACTTC
NA,few,TRBJ2-7,13,TRBV15,CAIATRVGNEQYF,TGTGCCATCGCGACCAGGGTAGGGAACGAGCAGTACTTC
NA,NA,TRBJ2-2,14,TRBV29-1,CSVIVGAKAGELFF,TGCAGCGTTATAGTCGGGGCAAAGGCCGGGGAGCTGTTTTTT
TRBD2,NA,TRBJ2-4,17,TRBV7-9,CASSPRTKREGHNIQYF,TGTGCCAGCAGCCCAAGGACTAAGCGGGAGGGGCATAACATTCAGTACTTC
TRBD2,NA,TRBJ2-7,16,TRBV20-1,CCAREYPSGLTYEQYF,TGCTGTGCTAGAGAGTACCCTAGCGGCCTTACCTACGAGCAGTACTTC
NA,few,TRBJ2-5,13,TRBV9,CASSVSDQETQYF,TGTGCCAGCAGCGTTTCGGATCAAGAGACCCAGTACTTC
NA,few,TRBJ1-5,17,TRBV5-6,CASSFGGRPYSNQPQHF,TGTGCCAGCAGCTTCGGAGGCAGGCCGTATAGCAATCAGCCCCAGCATTTT